This TCR beta chain was captured by sequencing in a study of control samples from healthy donors and cancer patients. Germline V gene lookup returns CDR1 LGHNT and CDR2 FRNRAP. The CDR3 consists of 12 residues. Produced via immunoSEQ multiplex PCR; TCRdb's table is partial and in-frame only. The table lists approximately 110,000 clones, about 89% of them singletons. Regarding this clone: A read error may produce the germline difference seen at one junction end.

The chain couples TRBV12-5 to TRBJ2-5; 13 bases line up with TRBD2. Source material: blood. This TCR came from a woman aged 18-35 years in good health. CDR3 residues: CASGEGLAGVDF. The CDR3 region has the DNA TGTGCTAGTGGGGAAGGACTAGCGGGAGTTGACTTC.